A selection of T cell receptor beta chains follows, all from one sample in a study of monozygotic twins with inflammatory bowel disease. TCRdb re-called the 5' RACE reads, yielding one record per CDR3 amino acid sequence without DNA. The sample's table shows 150,000 to 200,000 distinct CDR3 sequences. The sequencing input was blood. The receptors were gathered from a human donor with ulcerative colitis or Crohn's disease, or a healthy co-twin of an affected twin (not recorded which). Both conserved end residues are part of each CDR3.

>TRBV20-1|12|TRBJ2-7
CSAASGPYEQYF
>TRBV5-1|15|TRBJ1-2
CASSLEGDRNYGYTF
>TRBV19|14|TRBJ1-5
CASNGGGLGQPQHF
>TRBV10-3|17|TRBJ2-1
CAIKKASFWFRDNEQFF
>TRBV24-1|15|TRBJ2-1
CATSAPGGSYNEQFF
>TRBV7-2|13|TRBJ2-7
CASSPDRAYEQYF
>TRBV20-1|12|TRBJ2-7
CSARDPGAGTYF
>TRBV28|16|TRBJ1-5
CASIPSGTEGNQPQHF
>TRBV5-6|15|TRBJ2-5
CASSLIGQLQETQYF
>TRBV27|18|TRBJ2-3
CASTPHPLAGGRTDTQYF
>TRBV20-1|13|TRBJ1-4
CSATRQGDEKLFF
>TRBV5-1|16|TRBJ2-7
CASSPPTGFPSYEQYF
>TRBV20-1|14|TRBJ2-3
CSAPRRDGTDTQYF
>TRBV4-1|16|TRBJ2-7
CASSPPTRGLVYEQYF
>TRBV6-4|16|TRBJ2-2
CASSVTPGQGTGELFF
>TRBV10-3|15|TRBJ2-3
CAISPGTGRTDTQYF
>TRBV20-1|15|TRBJ1-5
CSARAVVTGGRPQHF
>TRBV7-2|14|TRBJ1-2
CASSPYGNNYGYTF
>TRBV12-3/TRBV12-4|15|TRBJ2-2
CASSLWGSNTGELFF
>TRBV15|14|TRBJ2-5
CATSRDMRGETQYF
>TRBV5-1|14|TRBJ2-1
CASSLSAGGNEQFF
>TRBV5-1|15|TRBJ2-4
CASSLGQLAKNIQYF
>TRBV5-1|18|TRBJ1-1
CASSLVSLAGTANTEAFF
>TRBV3-1|16|TRBJ2-3
CASNPNVAGGPDTQYF
>TRBV9|16|TRBJ2-3
CASSVRTGTYTDTQYF
>TRBV14|13|TRBJ1-1
CASSQDLGVEAFF
>TRBV12-3/TRBV12-4|13|TRBJ1-5
CASGRSSNQPQHF
>TRBV29-1|14|TRBJ1-1
CSVRTGPMNTEAFF
>TRBV5-4|15|TRBJ2-2
CASSRDSRATGELFF